This T cell receptor beta chain is drawn from a study of T cell changes during pregnancy in multiple sclerosis. Repertoires were generated with immunoSEQ multiplex PCR, while TCRdb's copy carries only in-frame clones and drops some. The sample holds more than 55,000 clones, approximately 90% seen once. The CDR3 runs 16 residues. Per the germline V gene, CDR1 is MGHRA and CDR2 is YSYEKL. V gave up 4 bases and J gave up 7 bases; unmatched junction bases: 9. The sample in question was peripheral blood, obtained in the third trimester of pregnancy. The gene calls are TRBV4-1 and TRBJ1-4; 10 bases map to TRBD1. The receptor's source is a female donor with multiple sclerosis, enrolled in a pregnancy study. As DNA, the CDR3 is TGCGCCAGCAGCCCCTTAGGACAGGGGGTTGGTGAAAAACTGTTTTTT. This translates into CASSPLGQGVGEKLFF.